The T cell receptor beta chain under discussion was sequenced for a study of T cell repertoires and Cas9 in healthy adults. The wider study: SpCas9-reactive CD4 and CD8 T cells were characterized for potency, cytotoxicity and lineage.

Study conclusions and caveats: Reportedly, SpCas9-reactive effector T cell proliferation and function were mitigated by SpCas9-reactive Tregs in vitro.

Method: immunoSEQ multiplex PCR; TCRdb's copy keeps in-frame clones and lacks some. This sample has tens of thousands of clones, with around 93% found just once. In regard to this clone: Its antigen is unidentified.

The germline V gene has CDR1 WSHSY and CDR2 SAAADI. J gave up 2 bases and V 0 bases, and 4 bases lay outside the gene matches. The CDR3 sequence is 16 residues long. The clonotype originates from a human donor in good health. Sequenced: CD4+ effector T cells (CD127+, CD25-, CD137-, CD154-) from PBMCs; culture status not recorded. This sequence joins TRBV10-2 and TRBJ2-3; the match to TRBD2 covers 8 bases. In DNA, the CDR3 is TGCGCCAGCAGTGAGTCGGCGGGGGGCAACACAGATACGCAGTATTTT. It specifies CASSESAGGNTDTQYF.